The 10 T cell receptor beta chains below were found in one sample sequenced in a study of blood T cell repertoires in COVID-19. TCRdb keeps only in-frame clones here, not all; method: immunoSEQ multiplex PCR. Found here are about 140,000 clones, about nine tenths of them singletons; the top ten hold approximately 2.4%. Sequencing input: peripheral blood. These receptors were obtained from a human donor with COVID-19, enrolled during active disease. The donor label of this sample is uncertain.

The J gene is TRBJ2-7, the V gene TRBV6-6; 12 bases are a match to TRBD2. This CDR3 contains 15 residues. The germline V gene has CDR1 MNHNY and CDR2 SVGAGI (reference sequence). Unmatched junction bases numbered 3, after V lost 0 bases and J lost 6 bases. CDR3 residues: CASSYSTSGGLEQYF. The CDR3 nucleotides read TGTGCCAGCAGTTACTCGACTAGCGGGGGACTCGAGCAGTACTTC.

This chain links TRBV5-1 with TRBJ2-3; unclear D gene. The CDR3 is 11 residues long. Germline CDR1 SGHRS, CDR2 YFSETQ. V gave up 2 bases and J gave up 6 bases, with 4 bases separating them. This chain's CDR3 is CASSLADTQYF. The CDR3 nucleotides are TGCGCCAGCAGCTTAGCGGATACGCAGTATTTT.

The genes are TRBV6-4 and TRBJ1-1, with D possibly TRBD1 on 6 matching bases. CDR3 length equals 14 residues. Per the germline V gene, CDR1 is MRHNA and CDR2 is SNTAGT. Trimming removed 3 bases at V and 5 bases at J, with 13 bases between. CDR3 DNA: TGTGCCAGCAGTGAGGTCAGGGGATCAACTGAAGCTTTCTTT. The encoded protein is CASSEVRGSTEAFF.

The CDR3: CASSTSVTGNTIYF. The CDR3 DNA is TGTGCCAGCAGCACCAGCGTAACTGGAAACACCATATATTTT. This chain uses TRBV18 with TRBJ1-3, with D unclear. V lost 8 bases and J 2 bases, leaving 13 bases between the germline ends. Germline CDR1 and CDR2: KGHSH and LQKENI. This CDR3 is built from 14 residues.

The chain couples TRBV4-2 to TRBJ2-4; TRBD1 is a possible D gene (6 bases). V lost 1 base and J lost 5, with 6 bases in between. Germline lookup yields CDR1 LGHNA and CDR2 YNFKEQ. The CDR3 sequence is 13 residues long. CDR3 DNA sequence: TGTGCCAGCAGCCAAGGACAGGAAAACATTCAGTACTTC. It encodes CASSQGQENIQYF.

This clone was picked up one time. The V call is TRBV28, the J call TRBJ1-2; the D gene is possibly TRBD1 (6 bases). V gave up 6 bases and J gave up 5 bases, with 16 bases separating them. The CDR3 sequence is 14 residues long. Germline values: CDR1 MDHEN, CDR2 SYDVKM. CDR3 protein: CASSTQGFGYGYTF. CDR3 DNA: TGTGCCAGCAGCACACAGGGATTTGGGTATGGCTACACCTTC.

J is TRBJ2-2 and V is TRBV28; a possible D gene is TRBD2 (5 bases). The germline V gene encodes CDR1 MDHEN and CDR2 SYDVKM. V was shortened by 6 bases and J by 3 bases, with 14 bases between the two germline ends. The CDR3 consists of 15 residues. The CDR3: CASRPKEADTGELFF. The DNA of the CDR3 is TGTGCCAGCAGGCCGAAGGAGGCTGACACCGGGGAGCTGTTTTTT.

This chain links TRBV2 with TRBJ1-3; D is uncertain. Germline V gives CDR1 SNHLY, CDR2 FYNNEI. The V and J ends lost 6 bases and 0 bases respectively, with 12 bases between them. This CDR3 contains 15 residues. The DNA of the CDR3 is TGTGCCAGCAGCTTGTTTAGAAGCTCTGGAAACACCATATATTTT. Amino acid sequence: CASSLFRSSGNTIYF.

J is TRBJ2-1 and V is TRBV11-3, with 9 bases lining up with TRBD2. This CDR3 region has 15 residues. V lost 1 base and J lost 6; bases outside the gene matches: 4. The V gene's germline CDR1 is SGHNT and CDR2 YENEEA. The chain's CDR3 is CASSLVGTSINEQFF. CDR3 nucleotides: TGTGCCAGCAGCTTAGTCGGGACTAGCATCAATGAGCAGTTCTTC.

This rearrangement joins TRBV5-6 to TRBJ1-4; D unclear. Trimming left V 4 bases short and J 5 bases short, with 3 bases between. This CDR3 region has 11 residues. The germline V gene encodes CDR1 SGHDT and CDR2 YYEEEE. The CDR3 DNA sequence: TGTGCCAGCAGCATAAATGAAAAACTGTTTTTT. This gives the protein CASSINEKLFF. Full variable domain (missing parts from reference TRBV5-6 and TRBJ1-4): DAGVTQSPTHLIKTRGQQVTLRCSPKSGHDTVSWYQQALGQGPQFIFQYYEEEERQRGNFPDRFSGHQFPNYSSELNVNALLLGDSALYLCASSINEKLFFGSGTQLSVL.